These T cell receptor beta chains were read from a single sample in a study of blood T cell repertoires in COVID-19. Sequencing used immunoSEQ multiplex PCR; TCRdb keeps in-frame clones, though not all of them. The table has under 300,000 clones, 70% to 85% seen once. Sequencing used peripheral blood. These receptors all stem from a man aged 35 to 55 who had recovered from COVID-19. The CDR3 runs from the conserved cysteine through the conserved F or W. Each record gives: clone size, J gene, V gene, CDR3 protein. For some rows the clone size is stated as once, few or many, or as a class when expanded; others skip it.

>NA|TRBJ2-5|TRBV27
CASSLGGQGRETQYF
>NA|TRBJ1-1|TRBV10-2
CASSDTGQAFF
>NA|TRBJ2-7|TRBV7-8
CASSFLQGFEQYF
>NA|TRBJ2-4|TRBV11-2
CASSLLPSENIQYF
>NA|TRBJ2-7|TRBV18
CASQAGQGSYEQYF
>NA|TRBJ2-1|TRBV12-5
CASGFSLRLAGGSNEQFF
>NA|TRBJ1-1|TRBV10-2
CASSDPGGTGGTEAFF
>NA|TRBJ2-1|TRBV11-3
CASSSTSGYNEQFF
>NA|TRBJ1-5|TRBV19
CASSGQGASQPQHF
>NA|TRBJ2-3|TRBV5-1
CASSLVGSGATDTQYF
>NA|TRBJ1-5|TRBV19
CASSPVPGGNQPQHF
>NA|TRBJ1-1|TRBV5-8
CASSPTTGKIPEAFF
>NA|TRBJ2-5|TRBV7-6
CASSLAGVKETQYF
>NA|TRBJ2-7|TRBV4-3
CASSQERDSLPYEQYF
>NA|TRBJ1-2|TRBV5-4
CASSLGGTGLGYTF
>NA|TRBJ2-7|TRBV4-3
CASSQDRSPVREQYF
>once|TRBJ1-4|TRBV7-9
CASSSRGAANEKLFF
>NA|TRBJ2-1|TRBV24-1
CATSDPVYRDNEQFF
>few|TRBJ1-1|TRBV19
CAVGSRTTEAFF
>NA|TRBJ2-7|TRBV6-5
CASRATTTPYEQYF
>NA|TRBJ2-3|TRBV6-2/TRBV6-3
CASRPTGGDTQYF
>NA|TRBJ1-5|TRBV7-2
CASSLSRDKYNQPQHF
>NA|TRBJ2-1|TRBV3-1/TRBV3-2
CASSQTLGLAGGSYNEQFF
>NA|TRBJ1-1|TRBV6-5
CASSLNGDRYAVAFF
>NA|TRBJ2-2|TRBV27
CASRKTTGSPGELFF
>NA|TRBJ1-2|TRBV9
CASSASSYGYTF
>NA|TRBJ1-6|TRBV7-2
CASSLVTGRYSPLHF
>NA|TRBJ2-1|TRBV11-2
CASSQGLGQGVNEQFF
>NA|TRBJ2-1|TRBV2
CASSEDYNNEQFF
>NA|TRBJ1-3|TRBV5-6
CASSPRGFGNTIYF
>NA|TRBJ2-2|TRBV6-5
CASSYGLAANTGELFF
>NA|TRBJ2-3|TRBV19
CASDRGHADTQYF
>NA|TRBJ2-3|TRBV9
CASSTVGQAADTQYF
>NA|TRBJ1-1|TRBV6-5
CASSSGLWNTEAFF
>NA|TRBJ1-2|TRBV30
CAWGRGRLYGYTF
>NA|TRBJ2-7|TRBV7-2
CASTKLVSWASGVYEQYF
>NA|TRBJ1-1|TRBV29-1
CSVDARREDTEAFF
>NA|TRBJ2-3|TRBV5-1
CASSLDGTGALRQYF
>NA|TRBJ1-1|TRBV5-5
CASSLQGTLEAFF
>NA|TRBJ2-5|TRBV7-2
CASSSRTGLETQYF
>NA|TRBJ1-2|TRBV20-1
CSAPHRDGYTF
>once|TRBJ2-3|TRBV4-1
CASSTQSSVLTDTQYF
>NA|TRBJ1-2|TRBV6-6
CASSRRSGTLNYGYTF
>NA|TRBJ2-7|TRBV2
CASTTSGSSYEQYF
>NA|TRBJ1-1|TRBV5-1
CASSLGQGNAEAFF
>NA|TRBJ1-1|TRBV19
CASSPAWLDTEAFF